This T cell receptor (beta chain) was identified during a study of T cell repertoires in aging, cancer and after chemotherapy. Looking at the study overall: Six age groups, ranging from 30 or younger to 70 or older, included the donors. Whole-study findings and limits: Rebound thymic output was suggested by rising median generation probability during chemotherapy in each cancer cohort.

This clonotype appeared a few times. Its antigen is still unknown. Multiplex touch-down PCR with TRB-A/B primers amplified rearranged V-D-J TRB sequences. A single record per CDR3 protein comes from TCRdb applying MiXCR to the multiplex PCR reads. This table holds more than 5,000 distinct CDR3 sequences, 32% found once. Germline V gene data show CDR1 as KGHDR and CDR2 as SFDVKD. The ends were cut back, 0 bases at V and 6 bases at J, with 11 bases in the middle. The CDR3 totals 15 residues. Peripheral blood genomic DNA, not sorted cells or RNA, was the template. Source material: blood. The receptor was isolated from a human donor with a blood cancer. The chain is built from TRBV24-1 and TRBJ2-1; D perhaps matches TRBD1 (5 bases). In DNA, the CDR3 is TGTGCCACCAGTGATTTGGGCAGGGCCCCCAATGAGCAGTTCTTC. It is translated as CATSDLGRAPNEQFF.